The next 11 T cell receptor beta chains were all read from a single sample in a study of post-analysis software for immune sequencing data. The study's findings and limits: TRBV segments more frequent in patients than in controls numbered five and included TRBV5-6, TRBV5-1 and TRBV20-1.

Unique molecular identifiers were built into the TCR beta cDNA libraries. TCRdb itself ran the PCR reads through MiXCR, one entry per CDR3 protein. The table lists about 540,000 distinct CDR3 sequences, under 40% of them singletons, with 5% to 6% in the top ten. What these receptors recognize is not known. Input material: blood. The receptors derive from a girl aged 2 to 17 with multiple sclerosis.

J is TRBJ2-2 and V is TRBV24-1; TRBD1 agrees at 7 bases. The CDR3 is 15 amino acids. Looked up from germline, CDR1 is KGHDR and CDR2 is SFDVKD. Trimming removed 3 bases from V and 7 bases from J; junction bases left unmatched: 7. The CDR3 sequence is CATSDLGQANGELFF. The CDR3 nucleotides read TGTGCCACCAGTGATCTCGGACAGGCGAACGGGGAGCTGTTTTTT.

This chain's CDR3 is CASGQGQQYF. The CDR3 coding sequence is TGTGCCAGTGGCCAGGGGCAGCAGTATTTT. This sequence joins TRBV10-3 and TRBJ2-3; D perhaps matches TRBD1 (6 bases). Germline loops: CDR1 ENHRY, CDR2 SYGVKD. Trimming shortened V by 10 bases and J by 11 bases, and 13 bases separated the two germline ends. The CDR3 sequence is 10 residues long.

There are a few counts of this clonotype. This chain connects TRBV11-2 to TRBJ1-1; 7 nucleotides match TRBD1. CDR1 and CDR2 (germline): SGHAT, FQNNGV. Germline trimming cut 9 bases from V and 1 base from J; bases unmatched to any gene: 11. The CDR3 runs 15 residues. The CDR3 reads CASSATGPRNTEAFF. For the CDR3, the DNA is TGTGCCAGTTCTGCGACAGGGCCCCGGAACACTGAAGCTTTCTTT.

Details on this clonotype: One end of the junction does not line up with germline, which may come from a read error. The V call is TRBV5-1, the J call TRBJ2-3; TRBD1 aligns across 7 bases. CDR3 length: 13 residues. Germline assignment: CDR1 SGHRS and CDR2 YFSETQ. The CDR3 loop is CASSQGDTDTQYF. The CDR3 nucleotides read TGTGCCAGCAGCCAGGGGGATACAGATACGCAGTATTTT. The variable domain in full, completed from reference TRBV5-1 and TRBJ2-3, reads KAGVTQTPRYLIKTRGQQVTLSCSPISGHRSVSWYQQTPGQGLQFLFEYFSETQRNKGNFPGRFSGRQFSNSRSEMNVSTLELGDSALYLCASSQGDTDTQYFGPGTRLTVL.

The table lists this clonotype with a count of one. This rearrangement joins TRBV10-3 to TRBJ2-5; TRBD1 matches 12 bases. V dropped 3 bases and J dropped 11; count of bases not matched to a gene: 13. The CDR3 consists of 16 residues. The V gene's germline CDR1 is ENHRY and CDR2 SYGVKD. CDR3 in amino acids: CAISDTGTGGHNEQYF. CDR3 nucleotide sequence: TGTGCCATCAGTGACACCGGGACAGGGGGCCACAATGAGCAGTACTTC.

The DNA for the CDR3 is TGCGCCAGCAGTGAGAGTAGGACCGCTGGGGGTACGCAGTATTTT. Amino acid sequence: CASSESRTAGGTQYF. V gene TRBV10-1 combines with J gene TRBJ2-3; perhaps D is TRBD1 or TRBD2 (5 bases each). The CDR3 consists of 15 residues. Deletions cut 2 bases from V and 8 bases from J, with 17 bases between. Per the germline V gene, CDR1 is WNHNN and CDR2 is SYGVQD (reference sequence).

This chain joins TRBV4-1 and TRBJ1-5, with no clear D. The CDR3 length is 16 residues. Germline V lookup: CDR1 MGHRA, CDR2 YSYEKL. Trimming shortened V by 1 base and J by 8 bases, and 18 bases separated the two germline ends. CDR3 sequence (DNA): TGCGCCAGCAGCCAAGTTGTACAACAATCCTTGAAGCCCCAGCATTTT. This translates into CASSQVVQQSLKPQHF.

This clonotype was counted only a few times. The CDR3 region is CASSDGNSYEQYF. The CDR3 nucleotides are TGCGCCAGCAGTGATGGGAACTCCTACGAGCAGTACTTC. The J gene is TRBJ2-7, the V gene TRBV10-2; D not resolved. There are 13 residues in the CDR3. CDR1 WSHSY and CDR2 SAAADI come from the germline V gene. Trimming stripped 3 bases from V and 0 bases from J, with 6 bases between.

The V and J genes are TRBV13 and TRBJ1-1; D is unresolved. CDR1 PRHDT and CDR2 FYEKMQ come from the germline V gene (reference sequence). Trimming shortened V by 0 bases and J by 12 bases, and 17 bases separated the two germline ends. CDR3 length equals 14 residues. The CDR3 sequence is CASSLGRRLLATFF. CDR3 bases: TGTGCCAGCAGCTTAGGGCGCCGACTTCTAGCGACTTTCTTT.

A few counts support this clonotype. This chain connects TRBV6-6 to TRBJ2-7; TRBD1 might be the D (6 bases). Per the germline V gene, CDR1 is MNHNY and CDR2 is SVGAGI (reference sequence). V was cut by 6 bases and J by 3 bases, with 21 bases left in between. CDR3 size: 16 residues. CDR3 DNA: TGTGCCAGCAGCACTACCTCAGGGCAGGGGATCTACGAGCAGTACTTC. Its translation: CASSTTSGQGIYEQYF.

This clonotype was seen only a few times. J is TRBJ2-5 and V is TRBV20-1; 8 nucleotides match TRBD1. The germline CDR1 and CDR2 sequences are DFQATT and SNEGSKA (reference sequence). After removal of 5 bases from V and 4 bases from J, the junction contained 9 bases not matched to a gene. CDR3 length: 14 amino acids. The CDR3 loop reads CSAAMDRVGETQYF. The CDR3 DNA reads TGCAGTGCTGCCATGGACAGGGTGGGAGAGACCCAGTACTTC.